The TCR beta chain under discussion was sequenced for a study of T cells in localized non-small cell lung cancer. Concerning this clone itself: Its specificity is not known.

V was trimmed by 5 bases and J by 8 bases, leaving 9 bases between them. Germline V lookup: CDR1 DFQATT, CDR2 SNEGSKA (reference sequence). The CDR3 loop spans 11 amino acids. Study conclusions and caveats: Clonality peaked in uninvolved adjacent lung rather than tumor. Out of the top 100 tumor clones, a median roughly 58 were seen in adjacent lung.

The data were produced by immunoSEQ multiplex PCR, yet TCRdb's version contains in-frame clones alone and is incomplete. The sample shows 9,500 to 15,000 clones, over 70% of them seen only once. This rearrangement joins TRBV20-1 to TRBJ1-4, with no clear D. The starting material was peripheral blood, obtained before any cancer treatment. The clonotype was recovered from a male donor aged 60 or over with stage I lung adenocarcinoma. CDR3 DNA sequence: TGCAGTGCTTCACAAGGAGAAAAACTGTTTTTT. Its translation: CSASQGEKLFF.